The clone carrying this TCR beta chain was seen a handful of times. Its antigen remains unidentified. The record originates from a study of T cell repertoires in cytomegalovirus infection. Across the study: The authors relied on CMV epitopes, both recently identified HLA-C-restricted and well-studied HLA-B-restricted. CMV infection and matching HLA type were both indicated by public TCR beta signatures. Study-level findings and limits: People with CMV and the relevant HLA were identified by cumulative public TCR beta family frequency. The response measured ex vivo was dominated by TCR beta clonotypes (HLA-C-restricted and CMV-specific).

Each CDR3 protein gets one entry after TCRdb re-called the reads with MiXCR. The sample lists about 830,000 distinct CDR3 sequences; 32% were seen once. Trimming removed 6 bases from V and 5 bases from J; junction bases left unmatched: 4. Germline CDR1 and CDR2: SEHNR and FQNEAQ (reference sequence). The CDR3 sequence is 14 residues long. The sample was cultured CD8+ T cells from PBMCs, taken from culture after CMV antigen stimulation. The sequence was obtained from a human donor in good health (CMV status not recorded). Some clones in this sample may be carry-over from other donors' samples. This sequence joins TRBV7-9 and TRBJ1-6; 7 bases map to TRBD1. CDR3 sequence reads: CASRLGQNNSPLHF. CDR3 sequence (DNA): TGTGCCAGCAGGCTGGGACAGAATAATTCACCCCTCCACTTT.